This T cell receptor (beta chain) was observed in a study of blood T cells in healthy people across ages. Total RNA was extracted at no less than 5.5 micrograms per sample. Study-wide points: Age showed a roughly linear inverse relationship with TCR beta diversity per million T cells.

A note on this clonotype: The target antigen is unknown. Germline and junction disagree at one end, which may indicate a read error.

CDR3 length equals 14 residues. The germline V gene encodes CDR1 SSHAT and CDR2 FNYEAQ (reference sequence). The authors ran a second PCR of roughly 7 to 11 cycles using a sample-barcoded 5' primer and a J-beta primer mix. Unique molecular identifiers of 12 random nucleotides labeled each cDNA. TCRdb recomputed calls from the 5' RACE reads with MiXCR, one row per CDR3 protein. The sample holds over 1.5 million distinct CDR3 sequences, around 48% seen once. The material sequenced was blood. The source is a woman aged 40 to 50 in good health. The V and J genes are TRBV7-7 and TRBJ2-7, with D perhaps matching TRBD1 (5 bases). CDR3 sequence: CASSWRSQGYEQYF. CDR3 sequence (DNA): TGTGCTAGCAGCTGGCGCTCCCAGGGCTACGAGCAGTACTTC.